One and the same sample provided the 28 T cell receptor beta chains below, sequenced in a study of OX40 agonist ivuxolimab in advanced cancers. The method was the immunoSEQ multiplex PCR assay. TCRdb limited this immuneACCESS table to in-frame rearrangements with V and J called. A share of clones is missing; checked studies link under half to unresolved V genes, and the rest is unexplained. The sample profile shows almost 70,000 clones; approximately 80% of them were found once. Under 3% of the sample is in the top ten clones. Material: CD4+ or CD8+ T cells sorted from blood, obtained in a trial of the OX40 agonist ivuxolimab. These TCRs come from an adult with an advanced solid tumor such as melanoma, head and neck, liver or kidney cancer.

This clone was observed a single time. The rearrangement uses TRBV4-1 and TRBJ2-3; 13 nucleotides agree with TRBD2. Germline V gene lookup returns CDR1 MGHRA and CDR2 YSYEKL. The V segment lost 6 bases and the J segment 0 bases; nucleotides outside the gene matches: 6. CDR3 length: 17 amino acids. CDR3 DNA sequence: TGCGCCAGCAGGGATAGGACTAGCGGGAGAAGCACAGATACGCAGTATTTT. It specifies CASRDRTSGRSTDTQYF.

The chain joins TRBV30 to TRBJ2-7; 7 positions match TRBD2. The CDR3 is made up of 14 amino acids. From germline, CDR1 is GTSNPN and CDR2 SVGIG (reference sequence). The trim removed 5 bases at V and 3 bases at J, leaving 10 bases unmatched. The chain's CDR3 is CAWDRDYTNYEQYF. Written as DNA, the CDR3 is TGTGCCTGGGACCGGGACTACACAAACTACGAGCAGTACTTC.

The rearrangement joins TRBV21-1 to TRBJ1-4; the D call TRBD1 from the table was never checked on the DNA. TRBV21-1 is designated a pseudogene. The CDR3 spans 18 residues. In nucleotides, the CDR3 is TGTGCCAGCAGCACCGCACGGACAGGGAGCCGAACTAATGAAAAACTGTTTTTT. Its translation: CASSTARTGSRTNEKLFF.

The chain is built from TRBV14 and TRBJ1-1; unclear D gene. Germline V gene data show CDR1 as SGHDN and CDR2 as FVKESK. V lost 0 bases and J lost 5, with 10 bases in between. The length of the CDR3 is 14 residues. The CDR3 region has the DNA TGTGCCAGCAGCCAAGAAGGGTGGCGGACTGAAGCTTTCTTT. Translated: CASSQEGWRTEAFF.

The chain carries TRBV6-1 and TRBJ2-7; TRBD1 matches at 9 bases. The germline V gene encodes CDR1 MNHNS and CDR2 SASEGT. Trimming cost V 3 bases and J 4 bases; bases outside gene matches: 4. CDR3 length: 14 amino acids. The CDR3 nucleotides are TGTGCCAGCAGTGATCCGGGACAGGGATACGAGCAGTACTTC. Amino acids: CASSDPGQGYEQYF.

DNA of the CDR3: TGTGCCAGCAGCCCCCGGGGACAGAGTAATTCACCCCTCCACTTT. Translation: CASSPRGQSNSPLHF. The gene calls are TRBV7-2 and TRBJ1-6; 7 bases align to TRBD1. Germline CDR1 and CDR2: SGHTA and FQGNSA. The CDR3 runs to 15 residues. V gave up 5 bases and J gave up 6 bases; unmatched junction bases: 7.

This chain connects TRBV30 to TRBJ2-3; D may be TRBD2 (6 bases). This CDR3 is built from 12 residues. Trimming removed 3 bases at V and 6 bases at J, with 10 bases between. From germline, CDR1 is GTSNPN and CDR2 SVGIG (reference sequence). The CDR3 bases are TGTGCCTGGAGGGGACTCGCGGATACGCAGTATTTT. Translated: CAWRGLADTQYF.

The chain combines TRBV18 with TRBJ1-3, with 11 bases identical to TRBD1. This CDR3 has 18 residues. Germline V gene lookup returns CDR1 KGHSH and CDR2 LQKENI. The V gene end was trimmed by 4 bases and the J gene end by 1 base; junction bases not matched to a gene: 9. CDR3 nucleotides: TGTGCCAGCTCACTAACCTCCGGGACAGGGGGATCTGGAAACACCATATATTTT. The encoded protein is CASSLTSGTGGSGNTIYF.

The V gene is TRBV7-8, the J gene TRBJ2-7, with TRBD2 as a possible D gene (5 bases). Germline V gene lookup returns CDR1 SGHVS and CDR2 FQNEAQ. The ends were cut back, 5 bases at V and 4 bases at J, with 18 bases in the middle. CDR3 size: 15 residues. The CDR3 spells CASSKRRGPDYEQYF. CDR3 sequence (DNA): TGTGCCAGCAGCAAACGGAGAGGGCCCGATTACGAGCAGTACTTC.

V gene TRBV27 combines with J gene TRBJ2-1; 8 nucleotides agree with TRBD2. The germline gives CDR1 MNHEY, CDR2 SMNVEV (reference sequence). The V segment lost 6 bases and the J segment 5 bases; nucleotides outside the gene matches: 21. This CDR3 comprises 19 residues. CDR3 coding DNA: TGTGCCAGCAGCAGGAAAGGGTTAATTTATCGGGAGGGCGACAATGAGCAGTTCTTC. Its translation: CASSRKGLIYREGDNEQFF.

V and J are TRBV2 and TRBJ2-3; 8 positions match TRBD2. Trimming removed 10 bases from V and 7 bases from J; junction bases left unmatched: 10. Germline CDR1 reads SNHLY; CDR2 reads FYNNEI. This CDR3 comprises 13 residues. CDR3 region: CAIPGGASYTQYF. DNA for the CDR3: TGTGCCATCCCCGGGGGGGCCTCATATACGCAGTATTTT.

This clone was seen more than once but under ten times. The chain combines TRBV7-8 with TRBJ2-3; D call uncertain. This CDR3 region has 12 residues. Per the germline V gene, CDR1 is SGHVS and CDR2 is FQNEAQ. Trimming cost V 5 bases and J 6 bases, with 9 bases left between them. In nucleotides, the CDR3 is TGTGCCAGCAGCCTAGGATACGATACGCAGTATTTT. Amino acids: CASSLGYDTQYF.

This chain uses TRBV28 with TRBJ2-1, with D possibly matching TRBD2 (6 bases). CDR1 is MDHEN, CDR2 SYDVKM, per germline. Trimming left V 11 bases short and J 7 bases short, with 21 bases between. The CDR3 spans 14 residues. The CDR3 region has the DNA TGTGCCTTAGCGGAACCACCTACGGGGAATGAGCAGTTCTTC. Amino acid sequence: CALAEPPTGNEQFF.

The V and J genes are TRBV4-2 and TRBJ1-2, with 7 bases that match TRBD1. The germline V gene encodes CDR1 LGHNA and CDR2 YNFKEQ. The CDR3 consists of 15 residues. The V segment lost 0 bases and the J segment 6 bases; nucleotides outside the gene matches: 7. The CDR3 DNA reads TGTGCCAGCAGCCAAGAAGGGGGCAGGGTAGATGGCTACACCTTC. It specifies CASSQEGGRVDGYTF.

The J gene is TRBJ2-7, the V gene TRBV5-1, with 7 bases fitting TRBD1. Losses at the gene ends were 4 bases for V and 0 bases for J; bases not matched to a gene: 13. Germline CDR1 and CDR2: SGHRS and YFSETQ. The CDR3 spans 17 residues. This chain's CDR3 is CASSASTGQSFSYEQYF. DNA of the CDR3: TGCGCCAGCAGCGCTTCTACGGGACAGTCTTTCTCCTACGAGCAGTACTTC.

V usage is TRBV10-3 and J usage is TRBJ2-1, with 12 bases matching TRBD2. CDR3 length: 17 amino acids. J was trimmed by 5 bases and V by 9 bases; bases with no gene match: 14. Germline loops: CDR1 ENHRY, CDR2 SYGVKD. The CDR3 reads CAMGSSGRGSRDNEQFF. In nucleotides, the CDR3 is TGTGCCATGGGTTCTAGCGGGAGGGGGTCGAGGGACAATGAGCAGTTCTTC.

A few counts support this clone. Other DNA sequences in the sample encode the same CDR3. The CDR3: CASSPGQGGSYEQYF. CDR3 nucleotides: TGTGCCAGCTCACCGGGACAGGGGGGATCCTACGAGCAGTACTTC. The rearrangement uses TRBV18 and TRBJ2-7; 11 positions agree with TRBD1. After removal of 3 bases from V and 1 base from J, the junction contained 2 bases not matched to a gene. There are 15 residues in the CDR3. The germline CDR1 and CDR2 sequences are KGHSH and LQKENI.

This clone was found a few times. J is TRBJ2-7 and V is TRBV7-9; D assignment may be TRBD1 or TRBD2 (5 bases each). Germline V CDR1 and CDR2: SEHNR, FQNEAQ (reference sequence). The CDR3 consists of 14 residues. V lost 3 bases to trimming and J lost 4 bases, with 13 bases between them. CDR3 in DNA: TGTGCCAGCAGCTTGGATTCGGGGCGGTACGAGCAGTACTTC. This codes for CASSLDSGRYEQYF.

DNA for the CDR3: TGCGCCAGCAGCTTGGGAGGACAGGGTAATGAAAAACTGTTTTTT. It is translated as CASSLGGQGNEKLFF. The chain couples TRBV5-1 to TRBJ1-4, with 8 bases aligning to TRBD1. CDR3 size: 15 residues. Looked up from germline, CDR1 is SGHRS and CDR2 is YFSETQ. V lost 0 bases and J lost 4; bases outside the gene matches: 2.

J is TRBJ2-1 and V is TRBV6-6, with D uncertain. V was pared by 0 bases and J by 4 bases, with 7 bases between. CDR3 length equals 14 residues. Germline assignment: CDR1 MNHNY and CDR2 SVGAGI (reference sequence). CDR3 bases: TGTGCCAGCAGTTACTCCTTGGATTACAATGAGCAGTTCTTC. Its translation is CASSYSLDYNEQFF.

The chain employs TRBV7-9 and TRBJ2-7, with 7 bases fitting TRBD1. V was pared by 5 bases and J by 0 bases, with 10 bases of the junction left unmatched. The V gene's germline CDR1 is SEHNR and CDR2 FQNEAQ (reference sequence). This CDR3 contains 16 residues. The CDR3 spells CASSPRGQLLSYEQYF. The CDR3 nucleotides read TGTGCCAGCAGCCCAAGGGGACAGTTACTCTCCTACGAGCAGTACTTC.

The chain uses TRBV28 and TRBJ2-3; D is uncertain. This CDR3 is built from 15 residues. Germline CDR1 reads MDHEN; CDR2 reads SYDVKM. V lost 1 base and J lost 0, with 8 bases in between. CDR3 nucleotides: TGTGCCAGCAGTTTATACGGGCAAAGCACAGATACGCAGTATTTT. The encoded protein is CASSLYGQSTDTQYF.

The V and J genes are TRBV6-1 and TRBJ1-2; tentatively, D is TRBD1 (5 bases). Germline values: CDR1 MNHNS, CDR2 SASEGT. The V end lost 6 bases, the J end lost 1 base, and 12 bases lay between the germline ends. The CDR3 length is 14 residues. The CDR3 region is CASSPGPNNYGYTF. CDR3 nucleotides: TGTGCCAGCAGCCCGGGACCGAATAACTATGGCTACACCTTC.

This clone came up once. The rearrangement uses TRBV2 and TRBJ1-2; 10 bases align to TRBD1. The CDR3 has 15 residues. CDR1 SNHLY and CDR2 FYNNEI come from the germline V gene. The V and J ends lost 6 bases and 2 bases, in that order; junction bases with no gene match: 6. CDR3: CASRGVTGGNYGYTF. The CDR3 DNA reads TGTGCCAGCAGGGGGGTGACAGGGGGCAACTATGGCTACACCTTC. The variable domain in full, with the rest retrieved from reference TRBV2 and TRBJ1-2, is EPEVTQTPSHQVTQMGQEVILRCVPISNHLYFYWYRQILGQKVEFLVSFYNNEISEKSEIFDDQFSVERPDGSNFTLKIRSTKLEDSAMYFCASRGVTGGNYGYTFGSGTRLTVV.

The chain employs TRBV30 and TRBJ2-7; possible D gene TRBD1, 6 bases. Germline CDR1 reads GTSNPN; CDR2 reads SVGIG (reference sequence). CDR3 length equals 12 residues. V dropped 4 bases and J dropped 5 bases, with 12 bases sitting between them. The CDR3 here is CAWTWGQHEQYF. The CDR3 coding sequence is TGTGCCTGGACTTGGGGACAACACGAGCAGTACTTC.

CDR3 DNA sequence: TGTGCCAGTAGTCCTTTACAGGGGGCGAACTCGGCTGGCTACACCTTC. Translated, it gives CASSPLQGANSAGYTF. The V and J genes are TRBV19 and TRBJ1-2; 9 bases map to TRBD1. Germline CDR1 reads LNHDA; CDR2 reads SQIVND (reference sequence). Trimming removed 5 bases from V and 7 bases from J; junction bases left unmatched: 14. This CDR3 region has 16 residues.

The rearrangement joins TRBV7-2 to TRBJ2-7; D may correspond to TRBD1 or TRBD2 (5 bases each). The CDR3 contains 15 residues. V was shortened by 2 bases and J by 3 bases, with 14 bases between the two germline ends. The V gene's germline CDR1 is SGHTA and CDR2 FQGNSA. CDR3 residues: CASSLTPGRSYEQYF. The CDR3 nucleotides are TGTGCCAGCAGCTTAACACCGGGACGGAGCTACGAGCAGTACTTC.

This clone was detected only once. The rearrangement joins TRBV28 to TRBJ1-4, with TRBD1 identical over 7 bases. Germline assignment: CDR1 MDHEN and CDR2 SYDVKM. V dropped 4 bases and J dropped 7; count of bases not matched to a gene: 6. The CDR3 spans 14 residues. The CDR3 DNA is TGTGCCAGCAGTTCACAGGGGCGCGGTGAAAAACTGTTTTTT. Protein product: CASSSQGRGEKLFF. The full variable domain, rest sourced from reference TRBV28 and TRBJ1-4, is DVKVTQSSRYLVKRTGEKVFLECVQDMDHENMFWYRQDPGLGLRLIYFSYDVKMKEKGDIPEGYSVSREKKERFSLILESASTNQTSMYLCASSSQGRGEKLFFGSGTQLSVL.